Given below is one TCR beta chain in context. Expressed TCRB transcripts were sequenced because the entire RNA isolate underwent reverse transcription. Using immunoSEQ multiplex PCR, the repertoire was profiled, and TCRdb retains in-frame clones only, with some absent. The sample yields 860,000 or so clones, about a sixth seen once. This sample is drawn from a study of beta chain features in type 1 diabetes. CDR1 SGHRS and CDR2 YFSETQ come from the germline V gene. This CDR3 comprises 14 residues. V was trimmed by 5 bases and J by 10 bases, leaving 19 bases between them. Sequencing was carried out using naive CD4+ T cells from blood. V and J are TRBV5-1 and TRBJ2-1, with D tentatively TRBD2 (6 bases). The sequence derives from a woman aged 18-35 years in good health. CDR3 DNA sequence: TGCGCCAGCAGTATTCAAAGGGCGGCGGGGGAGCAGTTCTTC. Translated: CASSIQRAAGEQFF.